These 24 T cell receptor beta chains share one sample of origin, sequenced in a study of shared clonotypes between healthy human individuals. TCRdb's table, derived via immunoSEQ multiplex PCR, lists solely in-frame clones and lacks some. The repertoire holds roughly 480,000 clones, with 79% as singletons. The sequenced sample was PBMCs. The source is a woman in her forties in good health. Some clones in this sample may be carry-over from other donors' samples.

This clone was found once. A junction end diverges from the germline sequence, so it may reflect a read error. The DNA for the CDR3 is TGTGCTAGCAGCTTAGACAGGGAGGGGACCCAGTACTTC. Translation gives CASSLDREGTQYF. This chain connects TRBV7-7 to TRBJ2-5; the D gene could be TRBD1 or TRBD2 (7 bases each). The CDR3 spans 13 residues. The germline CDR1 and CDR2 sequences are SSHAT and FNYEAQ (reference sequence).

The chain has TRBV5-1 and TRBJ2-1; 11 nucleotides align to TRBD2. Per germline, CDR1 SGHRS and CDR2 YFSETQ. V lost 3 bases to trimming and J lost 5 bases; unmatched junction nucleotides: 4. The CDR3 runs 15 residues. CDR3 in amino acids: CASSSTSGSHNEQFF. For the CDR3, the DNA is TGCGCCAGCAGCTCTACTAGCGGGAGCCACAATGAGCAGTTCTTC.

The chain uses TRBV29-1 and TRBJ2-1; 8 positions match TRBD1. The CDR3 length is 15 residues. The J segment lost 4 bases and the V segment lost 7 bases, leaving 12 bases of the junction unmatched. Germline CDR1 SQVTM, CDR2 ANQGSEA. The CDR3 loop is CSARSGGWGYNEQFF. CDR3 nucleotides: TGCAGCGCGCGCTCAGGGGGCTGGGGGTACAATGAGCAGTTCTTC.

J is TRBJ2-7 and V is TRBV5-1; 9 bases are a match to TRBD2. Germline CDR1 reads SGHRS; CDR2 reads YFSETQ. There are 14 residues in the CDR3. V trimming: 5 bases; J trimming: 2 bases; junction bases outside the gene matches: 5. CDR3 in amino acids: CASSIAGGAYEQYF. CDR3 DNA: TGCGCCAGCAGTATTGCGGGAGGGGCCTACGAGCAGTACTTC.

This clone came up a few times. The V and J genes are TRBV27 and TRBJ2-1; D is perhaps TRBD2 (5 bases). CDR3 length equals 16 residues. Germline V gene lookup returns CDR1 MNHEY and CDR2 SMNVEV (reference sequence). V lost 3 bases and J 1 base, leaving 13 bases between the germline ends. CDR3 sequence (DNA): TGTGCCAGCAGTTTGTATACTAGGCAATCCTACAATGAGCAGTTCTTC. Its translation is CASSLYTRQSYNEQFF.

The chain is built from TRBV6-6 and TRBJ2-3, with 8 positions matching TRBD2. The ends lost 5 bases at V and 1 base at J; junction bases unmatched: 8. Germline CDR1 MNHNY, CDR2 SVGAGI (reference sequence). There are 16 residues in the CDR3. CDR3 DNA sequence: TGTGCCAGCAGTAATCTTAGCGGGACTCGCACAGATACGCAGTATTTT. Translation: CASSNLSGTRTDTQYF.

The chain recombines TRBV9 with TRBJ2-7, with 13 bases identical to TRBD2. CDR3 length equals 15 residues. In germline, CDR1 is SGDLS, CDR2 YYNGEE. V was clipped by 4 bases and J by 3 bases; unmatched bases: 4. As DNA, the CDR3 is TGTGCCAGCAGCATCGGACTAGCGGGAGACTACGAGCAGTACTTC. It specifies CASSIGLAGDYEQYF.

This chain joins TRBV5-1 and TRBJ2-5; perhaps D is TRBD1 or TRBD2 (5 bases each). The V end was cut by 6 bases, the J end by 5 bases, with 17 bases between. Germline loops: CDR1 SGHRS, CDR2 YFSETQ. The CDR3 is made up of 14 amino acids. The CDR3 protein is CASTRDGRWETQYF. The CDR3 nucleotides are TGCGCCAGCACCAGGGACGGCCGGTGGGAGACCCAGTACTTC.

The chain combines TRBV2 with TRBJ2-1; 10 nucleotides agree with TRBD2. Unmatched junction bases numbered 4, after V lost 3 bases and J lost 2 bases. The CDR3 has 16 amino acids. CDR1 SNHLY and CDR2 FYNNEI come from the germline V gene. CDR3 bases: TGTGCCAGCAGTGAGTCGAGCGGGAGGGCCTACAATGAGCAGTTCTTC. Its translation: CASSESSGRAYNEQFF.

As concerns this clone: This same CDR3 is encoded by further DNA sequences in the sample. The chain couples TRBV28 to TRBJ1-3; tentative D call: TRBD1 (6 bases). Looked up from germline, CDR1 is MDHEN and CDR2 is SYDVKM. The CDR3 loop spans 16 amino acids. V was cut by 5 bases and J by 0 bases, with 14 bases left in between. This CDR3 reads CASSRTGQSSGNTIYF. As DNA, the CDR3 is TGTGCCAGCAGTCGAACCGGACAGAGCTCTGGAAACACCATATATTTT.

This sequence joins TRBV6-5 and TRBJ2-6; D is unresolved. Germline CDR1 reads MNHEY; CDR2 reads SVGAGI. The CDR3 totals 13 residues. The V gene lost 6 bases and the J gene lost 2 bases, with 5 bases spanning the gap. The CDR3 DNA follows: TGTGCCAGCAGCTTCCCTGGGGCCAACGTCCTGACTTTC. This sequence encodes CASSFPGANVLTF.

V is TRBV5-1 and J is TRBJ2-5; 15 positions match TRBD2. CDR3 length: 17 amino acids. Per the germline V gene, CDR1 is SGHRS and CDR2 is YFSETQ. Trimming removed 5 bases from V and 0 bases from J; junction bases left unmatched: 5. CDR3 DNA: TGCGCCAGCAGGGGACTAGCGGGAGGAAAAAACCAAGAGACCCAGTACTTC. Translated, it gives CASRGLAGGKNQETQYF. Full variable domain (rest looked up from reference TRBV5-1 and TRBJ2-5): KAGVTQTPRYLIKTRGQQVTLSCSPISGHRSVSWYQQTPGQGLQFLFEYFSETQRNKGNFPGRFSGRQFSNSRSEMNVSTLELGDSALYLCASRGLAGGKNQETQYFGPGTRLLVL.

V usage is TRBV2 and J usage is TRBJ1-5; no definite D call. The V gene's germline CDR1 is SNHLY and CDR2 FYNNEI. V gave up 7 bases and J gave up 2 bases, with 18 bases separating them. The CDR3 spans 16 residues. The CDR3 loop is CASTRIGMWGNQPQHF. CDR3 DNA: TGTGCCAGCACCCGAATCGGTATGTGGGGCAATCAGCCCCAGCATTTT.

The rearrangement joins TRBV28 to TRBJ2-7; D may match TRBD1 or TRBD2 (5 bases each). Germline V gene sequence: CDR1 MDHEN, CDR2 SYDVKM. This CDR3 region has 14 residues. V lost 3 bases, J lost 0 bases, and 9 bases lay in between. The CDR3 DNA follows: TGTGCCAGCAGTTTCGGGACGCACTCCTACGAGCAGTACTTC. Encoded protein: CASSFGTHSYEQYF.

The chain carries TRBV10-3 and TRBJ2-1; D is undetermined. Germline values: CDR1 ENHRY, CDR2 SYGVKD. V was clipped by 6 bases and J by 8 bases, with 20 bases between them. The CDR3 runs to 15 residues. For the CDR3, the DNA is TGTGCCATCAGGGTCATGGACCCTCTGTCGGATGAGCAGTTCTTC. Translating gives CAIRVMDPLSDEQFF.

The chain couples TRBV6-5 to TRBJ1-2; maybe TRBD1 (5 bases). CDR3 size: 13 residues. V gave up 6 bases and J gave up 4 bases, with 12 bases separating them. Germline-derived CDR1 and CDR2 are MNHEY and SVGAGI. The CDR3 region is CASRRTKRYGYTF. The CDR3 nucleotides are TGTGCCAGCAGGCGGACAAAGCGCTATGGCTACACCTTC.

The chain combines TRBV5-1 with TRBJ2-7, with TRBD2 identical over 7 bases. Germline CDR1 is SGHRS and CDR2 is YFSETQ. The ends lost 0 bases at V and 3 bases at J; junction bases unmatched: 6. This CDR3 has 15 residues. The CDR3 coding sequence is TGCGCCAGCAGCTTGGAACCGGGACTATACTACGAGCAGTACTTC. Amino acid sequence: CASSLEPGLYYEQYF. Full variable domain (remainder filled in from reference TRBV5-1 and TRBJ2-7): KAGVTQTPRYLIKTRGQQVTLSCSPISGHRSVSWYQQTPGQGLQFLFEYFSETQRNKGNFPGRFSGRQFSNSRSEMNVSTLELGDSALYLCASSLEPGLYYEQYFGPGTRLTVT.

The rearrangement joins TRBV6-5 to TRBJ2-7; 8 bases align to TRBD2. Per germline, CDR1 MNHEY and CDR2 SVGAGI. The CDR3 spans 14 residues. Trimming at V came to 7 bases and at J to 5 bases, leaving 10 bases not matched to a gene. The DNA for the CDR3 is TGTGCCAGCACTCGGGGGGGCGAGGCTAACGAGCAGTACTTC. Its protein is CASTRGGEANEQYF.

The chain uses TRBV5-6 and TRBJ1-1; D is uncertain. Germline values: CDR1 SGHDT, CDR2 YYEEEE. The CDR3 spans 14 residues. The ends were cut back, 3 bases at V and 0 bases at J, with 9 bases in the middle. CDR3 loop: CASSWNPVNTEAFF. The CDR3, as DNA: TGTGCCAGCAGCTGGAATCCGGTGAACACTGAAGCTTTCTTT.

The chain couples TRBV21-1 to TRBJ1-1; TRBD1 is taken as the D call from the table, unchecked against the DNA. TRBV21-1 is listed as a pseudogene. This CDR3 contains 22 residues. CDR3 region: CASSKAYFDSVPVISGDTEAFF. CDR3 sequence (DNA): TGTGCCAGCAGCAAAGCTTATTTTGACAGTGTTCCCGTTATTTCTGGGGACACTGAAGCTTTCTTT.

The rearrangement links TRBV14 to TRBJ2-3; D gene ambiguous. The CDR3 is made up of 12 amino acids. Deletions cut 5 bases from V and 6 bases from J, with 9 bases between. From germline, CDR1 is SGHDN and CDR2 FVKESK. CDR3 sequence: CASSDPSDTQYF. The CDR3 DNA follows: TGTGCCAGCAGCGATCCGTCGGATACGCAGTATTTT.

The genes are TRBV2 and TRBJ2-7, with a possible D match to TRBD2 (5 bases). The CDR3 covers 14 residues. V was clipped by 3 bases and J by 2 bases, with 11 bases between them. Per the germline V gene, CDR1 is SNHLY and CDR2 is FYNNEI. The chain's CDR3 is CASSEQRITYEQYF. The CDR3 DNA follows: TGTGCCAGCAGTGAGCAGCGGATTACCTACGAGCAGTACTTC.

This rearrangement joins TRBV2 to TRBJ2-7; 10 bases are a match to TRBD2. The trim removed 4 bases at V and 9 bases at J, leaving 18 bases unmatched. CDR3 length: 17 amino acids. In germline, CDR1 is SNHLY, CDR2 FYNNEI. The DNA of the CDR3 is TGTGCCAGCAGTGTAATTTTCGGGACTAGCGACGCGGGCGGGCAGTACTTC. This codes for CASSVIFGTSDAGGQYF.

A few counts support this clone. The rearrangement links TRBV5-6 to TRBJ2-3; weak D call: TRBD2 (6 bases). Trimming took 4 bases from V and 1 from J, leaving 16 bases between them. The CDR3 consists of 16 residues. Germline CDR1 reads SGHDT; CDR2 reads YYEEEE. CDR3 coding DNA: TGTGCCAGCAGCCCCCGTAGCGGAAGAGGCACAGATACGCAGTATTTT. Protein sequence: CASSPRSGRGTDTQYF.